These 21 T cell receptor beta chains were all obtained from the same sample, sequenced in a study of early T cells in non-severe SARS-CoV-2 infection. TCRdb independently ran MiXCR on the 5' RACE reads; one entry per CDR3 protein. The table lists approximately 32,000 distinct CDR3 sequences, roughly 7% of them singletons, with over 30% in the top ten. The specimen sequenced was whole blood. These receptors all come from an adult who was a healthcare worker with PCR-confirmed SARS-CoV-2 infection or an uninfected control (not recorded which).

This clonotype was recorded at least ten times. This chain uses TRBV12-3 or TRBV12-4 with TRBJ2-1; TRBD2 matches 13 bases. J was trimmed by 10 bases and V by 7 bases; bases with no gene match: 7. The CDR3 sequence is 14 residues long. The CDR3 DNA follows: TGTGCCAGCAAGACTAGCGGGGGGCCCCCAGAGCAGTTCTTC. Its translation is CASKTSGGPPEQFF.

The sample holds one count of this clonotype. The V gene is TRBV2, the J gene TRBJ2-5, with D possibly TRBD1 on 6 matching bases. Trimming left V 5 bases short and J 0 bases short, with 13 bases between. This CDR3 region has 15 residues. Germline assignment: CDR1 SNHLY and CDR2 FYNNEI. The CDR3 DNA sequence: TGTGCCAGCAGTACCTTCTGGACAGACCAAGAGACCCAGTACTTC. Its protein is CASSTFWTDQETQYF.

The rearrangement joins TRBV12-3 or TRBV12-4 to TRBJ2-1, with 9 bases lining up with TRBD1. CDR3 length: 15 residues. The junction had 5 bases not matched to a gene; V was cut back by 6 bases and J by 2 bases. The CDR3 spells CASSPGTGPYNEQFF. The CDR3 nucleotides read TGTGCCAGCAGCCCTGGGACAGGGCCCTACAATGAGCAGTTCTTC.

This clonotype has at least ten counts. The chain links TRBV11-3 to TRBJ2-1; maybe TRBD2 (6 bases). The CDR3 covers 15 residues. V lost 1 base to trimming and J lost 8 bases, with 15 bases between them. Germline lookup yields CDR1 SGHNT and CDR2 YENEEA. CDR3 nucleotide sequence: TGTGCCAGCAGCTTAGTGGGGGGAGACTCGGATGAGCAGTTCTTC. Its translation: CASSLVGGDSDEQFF.

The chain has TRBV5-1 and TRBJ2-2, with D hard to call. This CDR3 has 15 residues. Germline V gene sequence: CDR1 SGHRS, CDR2 YFSETQ. The V and J ends lost 0 bases and 2 bases respectively, with 8 bases between them. The CDR3 DNA reads TGCGCCAGCAGCTTGGGACACGGAAACACCGGGGAGCTGTTTTTT. It codes for CASSLGHGNTGELFF.

The rearrangement uses TRBV20-1 and TRBJ2-1; tentatively, D is TRBD1 (8 bases). The CDR3 spans 15 residues. CDR1 and CDR2 (germline): DFQATT, SNEGSKA (reference sequence). V lost 2 bases and J 8 bases, leaving 19 bases between the germline ends. CDR3 region: CSARPAQGGAYEQFF. The CDR3 coding sequence is TGCAGTGCTAGACCCGCACAGGGGGGGGCCTATGAGCAGTTCTTC.

The rearrangement links TRBV20-1 to TRBJ2-7; D possibly corresponds to TRBD1 (6 bases). The CDR3 is 13 amino acids. V was pared by 3 bases and J by 4 bases, with 13 bases between. The V gene's germline CDR1 is DFQATT and CDR2 SNEGSKA (reference sequence). In DNA form, the CDR3 reads TGCAGTGCTAGCGGGGCGACAGGTTACGAGCAGTACTTC. It translates to CSASGATGYEQYF.

The chain is built from TRBV20-1 and TRBJ2-3; 7 nucleotides match TRBD2. Trimming at V came to 6 bases and at J to 0 bases, leaving 3 bases not matched to a gene. The length of the CDR3 is 13 residues. CDR1 is DFQATT, CDR2 SNEGSKA, per germline (reference sequence). CDR3: CSARRESTDTQYF. CDR3 in DNA: TGCAGTGCCCGGCGGGAGAGCACAGATACGCAGTATTTT.

This clonotype was counted ten times or more. The chain uses TRBV30 and TRBJ2-3, with D perhaps TRBD2 (5 bases). The CDR3 spans 12 residues. The germline V gene encodes CDR1 GTSNPN and CDR2 SVGIG (reference sequence). Deletions cut 2 bases from V and 5 bases from J, with 8 bases between. The DNA for the CDR3 is TGTGCCTGGAGTAAGAGCGGAGATACGCAGTATTTT. Protein sequence: CAWSKSGDTQYF.

The chain links TRBV7-2 to TRBJ2-3; TRBD2 matches 14 bases. The V and J ends lost 1 base and 2 bases, in that order; junction bases with no gene match: 5. The CDR3 is made up of 18 amino acids. The germline V gene has CDR1 SGHTA and CDR2 FQGNSA. Here the CDR3 DNA reads TGTGCCAGCAGCTTAGTGTTGACTAGCGGGGGGGCCACAGATACGCAGTATTTT. Amino acid sequence: CASSLVLTSGGATDTQYF.

Many counts were recorded for this clonotype. The V gene is TRBV7-9, the J gene TRBJ2-5; 8 bases are a match to TRBD1. The ends lost 4 bases at V and 4 bases at J; junction bases unmatched: 2. Germline CDR1 and CDR2: SEHNR and FQNEAQ (reference sequence). This CDR3 comprises 13 residues. The DNA for the CDR3 is TGTGCCAGCAGCTCGGACAGGGCAGAGACCCAGTACTTC. This encodes CASSSDRAETQYF.

This clonotype was seen many times. The chain joins TRBV6-6 to TRBJ2-1; 8 bases map to TRBD2. Germline loops: CDR1 MNHNY, CDR2 SVGAGI (reference sequence). V gave up 5 bases and J gave up 4 bases; unmatched junction bases: 10. The CDR3 spans 16 residues. The CDR3 loop reads CASSPRTSRRYNEQFF. The CDR3 bases are TGTGCCAGCAGTCCGCGGACTAGCAGGAGGTACAATGAGCAGTTCTTC.

This clonotype was counted between two and nine times. The J gene is TRBJ2-2, the V gene TRBV7-8; D gene ambiguous. Germline CDR1 SGHVS, CDR2 FQNEAQ. CDR3 length equals 15 residues. V was clipped by 1 base and J by 0 bases, with 6 bases between them. DNA for the CDR3: TGTGCCAGCAGCTTAGGTCACCCGAACACCGGGGAGCTGTTTTTT. Protein: CASSLGHPNTGELFF.

This clonotype was seen a handful of times. The chain has TRBV19 and TRBJ2-1, with D maybe TRBD1 (6 bases). The CDR3 has 16 residues. Germline CDR1 LNHDA, CDR2 SQIVND (reference sequence). Trimming took off 3 bases at V and 0 bases at J, with 12 bases between the two ends. CDR3 protein: CASSISTGSSYNEQFF. CDR3 in DNA: TGTGCCAGTAGTATTTCTACAGGGAGCTCCTACAATGAGCAGTTCTTC.

This chain links TRBV5-1 with TRBJ2-7; TRBD2 might be the D (6 bases). The CDR3 length is 14 residues. CDR1 and CDR2 from the germline V gene are SGHRS and YFSETQ. Trimming took 6 bases from V and 0 from J, leaving 13 bases between them. CDR3 sequence reads: CASKTGTDSYEQYF. In nucleotides, the CDR3 is TGCGCCAGCAAAACCGGGACTGACTCCTACGAGCAGTACTTC. Variable domain in full (rest from reference TRBV5-1 and TRBJ2-7): KAGVTQTPRYLIKTRGQQVTLSCSPISGHRSVSWYQQTPGQGLQFLFEYFSETQRNKGNFPGRFSGRQFSNSRSEMNVSTLELGDSALYLCASKTGTDSYEQYFGPGTRLTVT.

This clonotype appeared many times. The chain employs TRBV25-1 and TRBJ1-2, with TRBD1 as a possible D gene (6 bases). Per the germline V gene, CDR1 is MGHDK and CDR2 is SYGVNS. The length of the CDR3 is 13 residues. Between the trimmed V and J ends, which lost 6 bases and 4 bases, there was a span of 12 bases. The CDR3 sequence is CASSEGQSYGYTF. CDR3 nucleotide sequence: TGTGCCAGCAGCGAAGGACAGAGCTATGGCTACACCTTC.

Regarding this clonotype: This may be a read error, as it is one base from a much larger clone. V gene TRBV28 combines with J gene TRBJ2-7, with D possibly TRBD1 on 5 matching bases. This CDR3 has 13 residues. The germline V gene encodes CDR1 MDHEN and CDR2 SYDVKM. Trimming removed 3 bases from V and 3 bases from J, with 9 bases in between. CDR3 DNA: TGTGCCAGCAGTTTTATGGGGCGCTACGAGCAGTACTTC. It is translated as CASSFMGRYEQYF. Using reference TRBV28 and TRBJ2-7 for the parts outside the CDR3, the full variable domain is DVKVTQSSRYLVKRTGEKVFLECVQDMDHENMFWYRQDPGLGLRLIYFSYDVKMKEKGDIPEGYSVSREKKERFSLILESASTNQTSMYLCASSFMGRYEQYFGPGTRLTVT.

This clonotype was counted ten times or more. V usage is TRBV7-9 and J usage is TRBJ1-1; D is undetermined. V was clipped by 0 bases and J by 2 bases, with 7 bases between them. The germline V gene has CDR1 SEHNR and CDR2 FQNEAQ (reference sequence). This CDR3 has 14 residues. CDR3 sequence reads: CASSLAGTNTEAFF. CDR3 DNA: TGTGCCAGCAGCTTAGCGGGCACCAACACTGAAGCTTTCTTT.

The sample holds a few counts of this clonotype. The chain links TRBV11-2 to TRBJ2-2, with 9 nucleotides matching TRBD1. The CDR3 runs 15 residues. Germline-derived CDR1 and CDR2 are SGHAT and FQNNGV. After removal of 2 bases from V and 5 bases from J, the junction contained 3 bases not matched to a gene. CDR3 nucleotide sequence: TGTGCCAGCAGCTTATTTGACAGGGGGACCGGGGAGCTGTTTTTT. This translates into CASSLFDRGTGELFF.

This clonotype was found many times. The chain employs TRBV27 and TRBJ1-1; unclear D gene. The CDR3 covers 13 residues. From germline, CDR1 is MNHEY and CDR2 SMNVEV (reference sequence). V was shortened by 1 base and J by 7 bases, with 10 bases between the two germline ends. CDR3 sequence reads: CASSLFWGGEAFF. The CDR3 DNA sequence: TGTGCCAGCAGTTTATTCTGGGGAGGTGAAGCTTTCTTT.

The chain is built from TRBV4-3 and TRBJ2-2; 8 nucleotides line up with TRBD2. V lost 1 base to trimming and J lost 6 bases; unmatched junction nucleotides: 10. The V gene's germline CDR1 is LGHNA and CDR2 YSLEER. The CDR3 consists of 17 residues. This CDR3 reads CASSQVKRGGRAGELFF. The CDR3 DNA reads as TGCGCCAGCAGCCAAGTCAAACGGGGGGGCCGCGCCGGGGAGCTGTTTTTT.